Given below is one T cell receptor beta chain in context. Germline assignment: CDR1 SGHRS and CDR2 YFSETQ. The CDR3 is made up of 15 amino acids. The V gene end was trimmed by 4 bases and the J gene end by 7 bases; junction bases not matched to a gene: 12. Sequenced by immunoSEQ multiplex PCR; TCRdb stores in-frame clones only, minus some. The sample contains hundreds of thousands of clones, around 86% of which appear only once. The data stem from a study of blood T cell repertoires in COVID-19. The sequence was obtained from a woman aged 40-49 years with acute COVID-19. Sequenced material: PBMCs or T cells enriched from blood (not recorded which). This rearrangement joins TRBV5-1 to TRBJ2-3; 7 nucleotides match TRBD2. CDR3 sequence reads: CASSDTSVRFNTQYF. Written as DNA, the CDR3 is TGCGCCAGCAGCGATACTAGCGTGAGGTTCAATACGCAGTATTTT.